This is a list of T cell receptor beta chains from one sample in a study of response to subunit inactivated influenza vaccine. TCRdb re-derived calls from the RT-PCR reads in MiXCR, one entry per CDR3 protein. The sample lists around 570,000 distinct CDR3 sequences; approximately 7.7% were seen once. Source: PBMCs from blood, taken roughly 24 months after vaccination. The origin of the receptors is a man between 50 and 69 years old who received an inactivated influenza vaccine. CDR3s include the opening cysteine and the closing phenylalanine or tryptophan. Each record gives: V gene, clone size, J gene, D gene, CDR3 protein, CDR3 DNA. The D gene is left open where the match is weak. A row's size may be missing; if present it is once, few, many or a size class.

>TRBV7-8|.|TRBJ2-7|TRBD1
CASSLYRDRLSYEQYF
TGTGCCAGCAGCTTATATCGGGACAGGCTTTCCTACGAGCAGTACTTC
>TRBV6-5|.|TRBJ2-7|.
CASSYMVPTRTYEQYF
TGTGCCAGCAGTTACATGGTCCCAACACGTACCTACGAGCAGTACTTC
>TRBV10-3|few|TRBJ1-6|.
CAVNQGGSPLHF
TGTGCCGTAAATCAGGGAGGCTCACCCCTCCACTTT
>TRBV27|.|TRBJ2-3|TRBD2
CASSLSLRASGHTDTQYF
TGTGCCAGCAGTTTATCCCTAAGGGCTAGCGGACACACAGATACGCAGTATTTT
>TRBV7-2|few|TRBJ1-4|.
CASSLQGGVEKLFF
TGTGCCAGCAGCTTACAGGGTGGCGTTGAAAAACTGTTTTTT
>TRBV6-1|few|TRBJ1-5|TRBD1
CASGPTGWGQPQHF
TGTGCCAGCGGGCCGACAGGGTGGGGTCAGCCCCAGCATTTT
>TRBV7-2|.|TRBJ1-5|.
CASSLGRSSNQPQHF
TGTGCCAGCAGCTTAGGCAGGAGTAGCAATCAGCCCCAGCATTTT
>TRBV28|few|TRBJ1-2|.
CASSLGGPLGYGYTF
TGTGCCAGCAGTTTAGGGGGGCCTTTAGGCTATGGCTACACCTTC
>TRBV6-2/TRBV6-3|many|TRBJ2-2|.
CASSLQTGELFF
TGTGCCAGCAGCCTTCAAACCGGGGAGCTGTTTTTT
>TRBV11-3|.|TRBJ1-1|TRBD1
CASSPPGGQGVNTEAFF
TGTGCCAGCAGCCCTCCAGGGGGTCAAGGGGTGAACACTGAAGCTTTCTTT
>TRBV7-2|many|TRBJ2-7|.
CASSSAGLRSYEQYF
TGTGCCAGCAGCTCCGCGGGACTCCGGAGCTACGAGCAGTACTTC
>TRBV6-5|.|TRBJ2-3|.
CASSYLTGDTQYF
TGTGCCAGCAGTTATCTCACAGGCGATACGCAGTATTTT
>TRBV12-3/TRBV12-4|few|TRBJ2-3|TRBD2
CASSLAGTSGSFGDTQYF
TGTGCCAGCAGTTTAGCGGGGACTAGCGGGAGCTTTGGAGATACGCAGTATTTT
>TRBV6-5|many|TRBJ2-2|TRBD2
CASSYSGTRGRGELFF
TGTGCCAGCAGTTATTCGGGGACTAGGGGAAGAGGGGAGCTGTTTTTT
>TRBV12-3/TRBV12-4|many|TRBJ1-1|.
CARSTSSEAFF
TGTGCCAGAAGCACGAGCTCTGAAGCTTTCTTT
>TRBV7-9|.|TRBJ2-5|TRBD1
CASSTSRGRVKETQYF
TGTGCCAGCAGCACAAGCAGGGGGCGAGTCAAAGAGACCCAGTACTTC
>TRBV11-1|many|TRBJ2-1|TRBD2
CASSLEALSRGRAGYEQFF
TGTGCCAGCAGCTTAGAGGCCCTCTCTCGCGGGAGGGCCGGCTATGAGCAGTTCTTC
>TRBV4-3|few|TRBJ2-7|TRBD2
CASSQDLSGVLYEQYF
TGCGCCAGCAGCCAAGATTTGAGCGGGGTCCTCTACGAGCAGTACTTC
>TRBV20-1|.|TRBJ2-3|TRBD2
CSARRGLAVTDTQYF
TGCAGTGCTAGGAGGGGACTAGCGGTAACAGATACGCAGTATTTT
>TRBV4-2|few|TRBJ2-5|.
CASSQGNMGEETQYF
TGTGCCAGCAGCCAGGGAAATATGGGGGAAGAGACCCAGTACTTC
>TRBV20-1|few|TRBJ1-1|.
CSAGPRPGLNTEAFF
TGCAGTGCAGGCCCAAGACCAGGGTTGAACACTGAAGCTTTCTTT
>TRBV20-1|many|TRBJ1-5|.
CSVSQESNQPQHF
TGCAGTGTCTCACAGGAGAGCAATCAGCCCCAGCATTTT
>TRBV4-2|few|TRBJ1-5|.
CASSQYDGLNQPQHF
TGTGCCAGCAGCCAATATGACGGCCTGAACCAGCCCCAGCATTTT
>TRBV7-2|many|TRBJ2-3|.
CASSLSLQRTDTQYF
TGTGCCAGCAGCTTATCTCTACAACGCACAGATACGCAGTATTTT